In this sample, the clone carrying this T cell receptor beta chain turned up a few times. This specimen comes from a study of human T cells and chemical hapten exposure. Using its own MiXCR run on the RACE reads, TCRdb lists one record per CDR3 protein. The table lists tens of thousands of distinct CDR3 sequences, 7% to 8.5% of them singletons, with 9% to 10% in the top ten. Time point defined: healthy volunteer bleed at 2 weeks. Blood, whole and unfractionated, served as the source for total RNA extraction. The germline gives CDR1 SEHNR, CDR2 FQNEAQ (reference sequence). V lost 4 bases and J lost 4, with 11 bases in between. CDR3 length: 14 residues.

The source is a human donor in good health. Some clones in this sample may be carry-over from other donors' samples. Sequenced sample: whole blood. This chain joins TRBV7-9 and TRBJ1-5; perhaps TRBD1 as D (5 bases). CDR3 DNA sequence: TGTGCCAGCAGCTGGGGGGGGGGGAATCAGCCCCAGCATTTT. Protein sequence: CASSWGGGNQPQHF. Complete variable domain (other parts from reference TRBV7-9 and TRBJ1-5): DTGVSQNPRHKITKRGQNVTFRCDPISEHNRLYWYRQTLGQGPEFLTYFQNEAQLEKSRLLSDRFSAERPKGSFSTLEIQRTEQGDSAMYLCASSWGGGNQPQHFGDGTRLSIL.